These 13 T cell receptor beta chains came from one sample sequenced in a study of blood T cells in healthy people across ages. The use of a sample-barcoded 5' primer and a J-beta primer mix characterized a second PCR of about 7 to 12 cycles. TCRdb processed the 5' RACE reads anew with MiXCR; each CDR3 protein has one entry. The repertoire holds 500,000 to 700,000 distinct CDR3 sequences, approximately 30% seen once, with roughly 14% in the top ten. Sequences were obtained from blood. The receptor set was obtained from a woman of 80 years or more in good health.

V is TRBV7-9 and J is TRBJ1-1, with 8 bases fitting TRBD1. Germline CDR1 reads SEHNR; CDR2 reads FQNEAQ (reference sequence). The CDR3 runs to 12 residues. V dropped 10 bases and J dropped 8; count of bases not matched to a gene: 9. The chain's CDR3 is CATGQGLMEAFF. The CDR3 region has the DNA TGTGCCACCGGACAGGGTCTGATGGAAGCTTTCTTT.

This chain joins TRBV12-3 or TRBV12-4 and TRBJ2-3; 9 bases line up with TRBD1. The J segment lost 2 bases and the V segment lost 6 bases, leaving 6 bases of the junction unmatched. The CDR3 spans 15 residues. CDR3 sequence reads: CASRRQGDHTDTQYF. The CDR3 bases are TGTGCCAGCAGGAGACAGGGGGACCACACAGATACGCAGTATTTT.

There are many counts of this clonotype. The genes are TRBV7-9 and TRBJ2-5; 11 bases map to TRBD1. Germline V gene data show CDR1 as SEHNR and CDR2 as FQNEAQ (reference sequence). Trimming at V came to 4 bases and at J to 3 bases, leaving 4 bases not matched to a gene. The CDR3 loop spans 15 amino acids. CDR3 nucleotides: TGTGCCAGCAGCTATGGGACAGGGGGGAAAGAGACCCAGTACTTC. It encodes CASSYGTGGKETQYF.

To note about this clonotype: A much larger clone lies a single base off, so this may be a read error. The DNA for the CDR3 is TGTGCCAGCAGCTTGGGCCAGACCTCCTACGAGCAGTACTTC. Translation gives CASSLGQTSYEQYF. This chain connects TRBV7-9 to TRBJ2-7; the D is unclear. Trimming took off 3 bases at V and 0 bases at J, with 9 bases between the two ends. The length of the CDR3 is 14 residues. Germline CDR1 reads SEHNR; CDR2 reads FQNEAQ (reference sequence).

The chain couples TRBV5-5 to TRBJ2-5; TRBD2 aligns across 10 bases. CDR1 is SGHKS, CDR2 YYEKEE, per germline (reference sequence). V lost 2 bases to trimming and J lost 4 bases; unmatched junction nucleotides: 5. The CDR3 totals 15 residues. CDR3 DNA: TGTGCCAGCAGCTTCCCTAGCGGGAGTGGAGAGACCCAGTACTTC. Translating it yields CASSFPSGSGETQYF.

This clonotype has a handful of counts. This may be a read error, as it is one base from a much larger clone. The V call is TRBV20-1, the J call TRBJ2-3, with a possible D match to TRBD2 (5 bases). The CDR3 runs 11 residues. Germline loops: CDR1 DFQATT, CDR2 SNEGSKA (reference sequence). CDR3 amino acids: CRALRGDEAYF. DNA for the CDR3: TGCAGGGCTTTACGGGGTGATGAGGCGTATTTT.

The chain joins TRBV11-2 to TRBJ2-3; possible D gene TRBD2, 6 bases. Trimming pared 3 bases from V and 3 bases from J, leaving 13 bases between. The CDR3 has 15 residues. Germline-derived CDR1 and CDR2 are SGHAT and FQNNGV. The CDR3 DNA sequence: TGTGCCAGCAGCTTTACTCCGGGGGAGACAGATACGCAGTATTTT. Its protein product is CASSFTPGETDTQYF. The variable domain in full, with the rest retrieved from reference TRBV11-2 and TRBJ2-3, is EAGVAQSPRYKIIEKRQSVAFWCNPISGHATLYWYQQILGQGPKLLIQFQNNGVVDDSQLPKDRFSAERLKGVDSTLKIQPAKLEDSAVYLCASSFTPGETDTQYFGPGTRLTVL.

This clonotype was seen at least ten times. The genes are TRBV10-2 and TRBJ2-3, with TRBD1 as a possible D gene (6 bases). This CDR3 has 13 residues. Trimming removed 7 bases from V and 10 bases from J, with 18 bases in between. Per the germline V gene, CDR1 is WSHSY and CDR2 is SAAADI. The DNA of the CDR3 is TGCGCCAGCACCAGATTACAGGGAGAAGCGCAGTATTTT. Translation: CASTRLQGEAQYF.

This clonotype was counted at least ten times. The V gene is TRBV9, the J gene TRBJ2-7; TRBD2 matches at 8 bases. The J segment lost 0 bases and the V segment lost 3 bases, leaving 5 bases of the junction unmatched. This CDR3 comprises 15 residues. Per germline, CDR1 SGDLS and CDR2 YYNGEE. CDR3 protein: CASSGSRGGSYEQYF. DNA of the CDR3: TGTGCCAGCAGCGGGAGTCGGGGGGGCTCCTACGAGCAGTACTTC. The full variable domain, its missing parts supplied by reference TRBV9 and TRBJ2-7, is DSGVTQTPKHLITATGQRVTLRCSPRSGDLSVYWYQQSLDQGLQFLIQYYNGEERAKGNILERFSAQQFPDLHSELNLSSLELGDSALYFCASSGSRGGSYEQYFGPGTRLTVT.

The gene calls are TRBV10-3 and TRBJ1-6, with D perhaps matching TRBD1 (6 bases). The V gene's germline CDR1 is ENHRY and CDR2 SYGVKD. V lost 0 bases and J lost 8, with 17 bases in between. The CDR3 is made up of 17 amino acids. CDR3 sequence (DNA): TGTGCCATCAGTGAGTCGACAAGCACAGGGTGGGATTCACCCCTCCACTTT. Encoded protein: CAISESTSTGWDSPLHF.

The CDR3 loop reads CASSFGGPNYGYTF. The CDR3 bases are TGTGCCAGCAGCTTCGGGGGGCCAAACTATGGCTACACCTTC. V gene TRBV11-2 combines with J gene TRBJ1-2; a weak D match, TRBD1 (6 bases). This CDR3 comprises 14 residues. The V and J ends lost 3 bases and 2 bases respectively, with 10 bases between them. Per the germline V gene, CDR1 is SGHAT and CDR2 is FQNNGV.

This clonotype appeared many times. The chain is built from TRBV7-3 and TRBJ2-1; D is ambiguous. Looked up from germline, CDR1 is SGHTA and CDR2 is FQGTGA. The CDR3 covers 15 residues. V was clipped by 5 bases and J by 4 bases, with 15 bases between them. Written as DNA, the CDR3 is TGTGCCAGCAGCCGAGTCCCGCGCAAGTACAATGAGCAGTTCTTC. Translating it yields CASSRVPRKYNEQFF.

This clonotype came up many times. The chain couples TRBV9 to TRBJ2-5, with D unresolved. Germline CDR1 SGDLS, CDR2 YYNGEE. Trimming removed 0 bases from V and 2 bases from J, with 11 bases in between. This CDR3 comprises 15 residues. The CDR3 reads CASSVGNMGQETQYF. Here the CDR3 DNA reads TGTGCCAGCAGCGTAGGAAATATGGGGCAAGAGACCCAGTACTTC.